This T cell receptor beta chain was sequenced during a study of T-cell memory formation after mild COVID-19. The overall study: Largely donor-specific sequence clusters came from two donors. Study-wide points: SARS-CoV-2 specificity was not confirmed for second-wave clones peaking on day 37. Detection of some responders pre-infection suggested pre-existing cross-reactive memory T cells participated.

There are 16 residues in the CDR3. The V end lost 7 bases, the J end lost 1 base, and 17 bases lay between the germline ends. Germline loops: CDR1 KGHDR, CDR2 SFDVKD. This clonotype was seen a handful of times. The antigen is unknown. 5'RACE primed from the constant segment yielded TCR alpha and TCR beta cDNA libraries bearing sample barcodes and UMIs. TCRdb redid the calling of the 5' RACE reads with MiXCR, one entry per CDR3 protein. In the table there are just under 150,000 distinct CDR3 sequences, 15% to 20% of which are singletons. Sequencing used PBMCs or a T cell subset sorted from them (not recorded which). The origin of this receptor is an adult woman who had mild COVID-19 (a few samples of this study predate the infection). Cell type and time point are not known. The chain uses TRBV24-1 and TRBJ2-3; perhaps TRBD2 as D (6 bases). The CDR3, as DNA: TGTGCCACCAGCAATGCGGGGTCTCCCGGCACAGATACGCAGTATTTT. It is translated as CATSNAGSPGTDTQYF.